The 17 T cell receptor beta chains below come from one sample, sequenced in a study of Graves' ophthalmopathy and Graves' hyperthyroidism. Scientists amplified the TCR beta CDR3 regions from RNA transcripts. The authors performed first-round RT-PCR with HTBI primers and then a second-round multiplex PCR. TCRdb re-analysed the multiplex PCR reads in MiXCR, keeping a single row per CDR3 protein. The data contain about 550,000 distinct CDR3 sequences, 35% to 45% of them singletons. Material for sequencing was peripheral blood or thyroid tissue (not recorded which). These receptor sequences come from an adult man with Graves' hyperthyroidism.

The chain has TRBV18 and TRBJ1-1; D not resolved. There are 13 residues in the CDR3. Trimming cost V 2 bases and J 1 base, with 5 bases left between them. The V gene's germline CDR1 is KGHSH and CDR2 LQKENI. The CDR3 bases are TGTGCCAGCTCACCAGCAGAGAACACTGAAGCTTTCTTT. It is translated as CASSPAENTEAFF.

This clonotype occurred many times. For the CDR3, the DNA is TGTGCCAGCAGTCCCGTCACGGAAGGGGGGCAAGAGACCCAGTACTTC. It specifies CASSPVTEGGQETQYF. This sequence joins TRBV6-5 and TRBJ2-5; D tentatively fits TRBD1 or TRBD2 (6 bases each). Looked up from germline, CDR1 is MNHEY and CDR2 is SVGAGI. V lost 5 bases to trimming and J lost 2 bases, with 18 bases between them. The CDR3 is made up of 16 amino acids.

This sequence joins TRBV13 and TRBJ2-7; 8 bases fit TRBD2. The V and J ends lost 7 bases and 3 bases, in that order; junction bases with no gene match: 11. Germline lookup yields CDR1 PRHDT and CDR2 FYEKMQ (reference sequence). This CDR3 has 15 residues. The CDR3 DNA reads TGTGCCAGCACCATCCGGGGGGGAGGAGGCTACGAGCAGTACTTC. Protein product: CASTIRGGGGYEQYF.

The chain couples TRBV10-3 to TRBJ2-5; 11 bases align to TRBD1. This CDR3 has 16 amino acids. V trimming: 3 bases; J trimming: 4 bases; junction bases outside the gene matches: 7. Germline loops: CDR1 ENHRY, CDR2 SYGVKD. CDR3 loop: CAISDPGQGAGETQYF. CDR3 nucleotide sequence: TGTGCCATCAGTGATCCAGGACAGGGGGCAGGAGAGACCCAGTACTTC.

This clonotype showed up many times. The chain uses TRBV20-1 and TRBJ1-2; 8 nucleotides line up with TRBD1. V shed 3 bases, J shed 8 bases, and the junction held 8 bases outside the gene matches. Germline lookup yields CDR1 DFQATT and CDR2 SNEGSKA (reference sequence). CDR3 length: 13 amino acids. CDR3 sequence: CSAREDRVSGYTF. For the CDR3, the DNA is TGCAGTGCTAGGGAGGACAGGGTCTCCGGCTACACCTTC.

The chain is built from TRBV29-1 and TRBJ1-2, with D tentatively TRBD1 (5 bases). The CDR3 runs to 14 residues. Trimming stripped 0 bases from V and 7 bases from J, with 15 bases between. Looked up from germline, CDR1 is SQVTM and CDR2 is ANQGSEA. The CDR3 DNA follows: TGCAGCGTTGAAGAGTCGAGGGGCCGGGGTGGCTACACCTTC. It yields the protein CSVEESRGRGGYTF.

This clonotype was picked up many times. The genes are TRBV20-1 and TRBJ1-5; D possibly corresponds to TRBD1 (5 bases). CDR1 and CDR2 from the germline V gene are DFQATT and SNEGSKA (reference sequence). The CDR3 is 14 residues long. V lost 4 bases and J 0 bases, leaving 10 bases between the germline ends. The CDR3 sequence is CSATTENSNQPQHF. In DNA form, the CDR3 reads TGCAGTGCTACGACAGAAAATAGCAATCAGCCCCAGCATTTT.

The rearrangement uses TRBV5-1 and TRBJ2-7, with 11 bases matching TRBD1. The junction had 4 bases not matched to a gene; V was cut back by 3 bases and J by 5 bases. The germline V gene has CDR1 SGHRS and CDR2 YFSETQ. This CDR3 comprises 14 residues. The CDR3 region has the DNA TGCGCCAGCAGCTCCGGGACAGGGGGTCACGAGCAGTACTTC. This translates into CASSSGTGGHEQYF.

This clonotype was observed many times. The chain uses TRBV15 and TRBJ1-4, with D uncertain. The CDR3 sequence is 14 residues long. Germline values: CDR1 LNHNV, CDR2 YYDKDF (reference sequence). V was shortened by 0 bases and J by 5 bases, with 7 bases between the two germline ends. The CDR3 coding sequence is TGTGCCACCAGCAGAGATCGGTCGAATGAAAAACTGTTTTTT. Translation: CATSRDRSNEKLFF.

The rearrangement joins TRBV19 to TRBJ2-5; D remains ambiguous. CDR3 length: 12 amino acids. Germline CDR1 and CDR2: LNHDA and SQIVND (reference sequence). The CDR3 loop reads CEDRAGRETQYF. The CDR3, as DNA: TGTGAGGATAGGGCAGGTCGGGAGACCCAGTACTTC.

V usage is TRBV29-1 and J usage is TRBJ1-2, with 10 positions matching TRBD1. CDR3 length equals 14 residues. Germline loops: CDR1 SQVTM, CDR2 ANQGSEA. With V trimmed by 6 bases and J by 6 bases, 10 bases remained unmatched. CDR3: CSVDRDRGGDGYTF. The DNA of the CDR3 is TGCAGCGTCGACCGGGACAGGGGTGGAGATGGCTACACCTTC. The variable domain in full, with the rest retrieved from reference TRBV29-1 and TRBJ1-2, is SAVISQKPSRDICQRGTSLTIQCQVDSQVTMMFWYRQQPGQSLTLIATANQGSEATYESGFVIDKFPISRPNLTFSTLTVSNMSPEDSSIYLCSVDRDRGGDGYTFGSGTRLTVV.

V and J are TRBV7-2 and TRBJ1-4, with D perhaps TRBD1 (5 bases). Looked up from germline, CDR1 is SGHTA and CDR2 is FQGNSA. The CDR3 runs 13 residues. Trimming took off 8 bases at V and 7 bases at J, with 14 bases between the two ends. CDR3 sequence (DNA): TGTGCCAGCGGTCCTCAGGGAAGTGAAAAACTGTTTTTT. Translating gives CASGPQGSEKLFF.

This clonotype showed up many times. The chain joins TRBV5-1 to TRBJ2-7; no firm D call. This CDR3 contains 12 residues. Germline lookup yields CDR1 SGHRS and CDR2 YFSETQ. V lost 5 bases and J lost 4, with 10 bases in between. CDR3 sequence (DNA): TGCGCCAGCAGTACGAACGATTACGAGCAGTACTTC. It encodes CASSTNDYEQYF.

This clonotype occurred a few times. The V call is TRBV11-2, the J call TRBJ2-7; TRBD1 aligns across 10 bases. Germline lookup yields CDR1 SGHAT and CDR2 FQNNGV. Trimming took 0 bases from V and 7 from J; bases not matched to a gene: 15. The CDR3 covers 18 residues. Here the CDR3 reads CASSLDGRDRGRYVEQYF. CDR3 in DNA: TGTGCCAGCAGCTTAGATGGAAGGGACAGGGGCCGGTATGTAGAGCAGTACTTC.

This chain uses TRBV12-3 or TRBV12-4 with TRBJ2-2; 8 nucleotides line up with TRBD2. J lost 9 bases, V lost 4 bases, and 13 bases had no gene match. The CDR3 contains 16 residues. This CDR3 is CASSYTGTRGDRELFF. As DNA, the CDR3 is TGTGCCAGCAGTTACACCGGGACTAGAGGTGACCGGGAGCTGTTTTTT.

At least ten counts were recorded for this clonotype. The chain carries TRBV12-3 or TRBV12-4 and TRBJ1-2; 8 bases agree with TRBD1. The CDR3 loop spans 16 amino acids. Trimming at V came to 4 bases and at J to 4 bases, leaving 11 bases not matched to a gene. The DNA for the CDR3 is TGTGCCAGCAGTTCCCGCCCGACAGGGGTGGGCTATGGCTACACCTTC. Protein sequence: CASSSRPTGVGYGYTF.

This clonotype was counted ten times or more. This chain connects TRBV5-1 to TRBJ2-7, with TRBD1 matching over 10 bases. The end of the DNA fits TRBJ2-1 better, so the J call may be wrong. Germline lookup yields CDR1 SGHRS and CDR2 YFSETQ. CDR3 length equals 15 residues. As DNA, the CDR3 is TGCGCCAGCAGCCACCGGGACAGGGGCTACAATGAGCAGTTCTTC. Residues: CASSHRDRGYNEQFF.